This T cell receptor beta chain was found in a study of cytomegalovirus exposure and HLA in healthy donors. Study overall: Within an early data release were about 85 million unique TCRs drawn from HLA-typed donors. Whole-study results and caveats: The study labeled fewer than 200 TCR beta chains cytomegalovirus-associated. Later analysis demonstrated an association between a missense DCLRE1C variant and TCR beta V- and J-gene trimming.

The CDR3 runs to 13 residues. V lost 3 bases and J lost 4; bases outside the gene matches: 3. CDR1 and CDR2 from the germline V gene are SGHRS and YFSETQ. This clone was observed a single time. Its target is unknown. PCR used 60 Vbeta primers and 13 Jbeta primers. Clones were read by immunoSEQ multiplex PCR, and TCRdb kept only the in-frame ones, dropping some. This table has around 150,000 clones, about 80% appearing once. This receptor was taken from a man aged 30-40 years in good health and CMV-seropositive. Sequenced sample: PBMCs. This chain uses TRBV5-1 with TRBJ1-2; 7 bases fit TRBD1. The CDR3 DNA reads TGCGCCAGCAGCTCCCGGGACAGCTATGGCTACACCTTC. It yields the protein CASSSRDSYGYTF.